This T cell receptor beta chain was documented in a study of T cells in Graves' hyperthyroidism and ophthalmopathy. Study background: Prior to any treatment, at the point of initial diagnosis, peripheral blood was collected.

Details on this clonotype: The antigen is undetermined.

J was trimmed by 4 bases and V by 3 bases; bases with no gene match: 7. The germline V gene has CDR1 SGHTA and CDR2 FQGNSA. The CDR3 is made up of 17 amino acids. Amplification yielded TCR beta CDR3 regions, with RNA transcripts as the source. During a first-round RT-PCR of the TCR CDR3, the HTBI primer set was used. TCRdb ran MiXCR on the multiplex PCR reads and lists one entry per CDR3 protein. The table includes under 400,000 distinct CDR3 sequences, around 25% detected once. Study-wide results and limits: Within blood appeared most thyroid clonotypes that had expanded above 0.001. Ophthalmopathy stood apart from stable hyperthyroidism in a 13 V-J model.

The sequence was obtained from a middle-aged man with Graves' hyperthyroidism. The chain couples TRBV7-2 to TRBJ2-7, with 15 bases that match TRBD2. Source material: blood. The CDR3 spells CASSLGLAGGMWYEQYF. CDR3 coding DNA: TGTGCCAGCAGCTTGGGACTAGCGGGAGGCATGTGGTACGAGCAGTACTTC.